This is a list of T cell receptor beta chains from one sample in a study of radiotherapy plus CTLA-4 blockade in lung cancer. Sequenced by immunoSEQ multiplex PCR; TCRdb stores in-frame clones only, minus some. Of some 78,000 clones in the sample, more than 75% were seen once. Sample: peripheral blood, taken from a patient treated with radiotherapy plus ipilimumab. These TCRs come from a human donor with non-small cell lung cancer who had stable disease on radiotherapy plus ipilimumab. Each CDR3 is given with its conserved first and last residue. Each record gives: V gene, D gene, CDR3 length, clone size, J gene, CDR3 protein, CDR3 DNA. D genes are given only for firm matches. The size entry is marked missing in some rows and otherwise reads once, few, many or a size class.

V gene: TRBV7-8; D gene: NA; CDR3 length: 14; clone size: few; J gene: TRBJ1-2; CDR3 protein: CASSLYRDLRGYTF; CDR3 DNA: TGTGCCAGCAGCTTATACCGGGATTTACGAGGCTACACCTTC
V gene: TRBV14; D gene: TRBD1; CDR3 length: 16; clone size: NA; J gene: TRBJ2-7; CDR3 protein: CASSQASGTGGYEQYF; CDR3 DNA: TGTGCCAGCAGCCAAGCTTCCGGGACAGGGGGATACGAGCAGTACTTC
V gene: TRBV28; D gene: NA; CDR3 length: 16; clone size: NA; J gene: TRBJ1-5; CDR3 protein: CASSLSIGNGNQPQHF; CDR3 DNA: TGTGCCAGCAGTTTATCGATAGGGAATGGCAATCAGCCCCAGCATTTT
V gene: TRBV7-7; D gene: TRBD2; CDR3 length: 13; clone size: NA; J gene: TRBJ2-5; CDR3 protein: CASSFAGGETQYF; CDR3 DNA: TGTGCCAGCAGCTTCGCGGGGGGAGAGACCCAGTACTTC
V gene: TRBV2; D gene: TRBD1; CDR3 length: 17; clone size: few; J gene: TRBJ1-1; CDR3 protein: CASSPIGQGAPSTEAFF; CDR3 DNA: TGTGCCAGCAGCCCCATAGGACAGGGGGCGCCGAGCACTGAAGCTTTCTTT
V gene: TRBV7-2; D gene: TRBD1; CDR3 length: 15; clone size: NA; J gene: TRBJ1-6; CDR3 protein: CASSPGTGPYSPLHF; CDR3 DNA: TGTGCCAGCAGCCCAGGGACAGGGCCCTATTCACCCCTCCACTTT
V gene: TRBV7-2; D gene: NA; CDR3 length: 14; clone size: NA; J gene: TRBJ1-5; CDR3 protein: CASSIPGPDQPQHF; CDR3 DNA: TGTGCCAGCAGCATTCCGGGGCCCGATCAGCCCCAGCATTTT
V gene: TRBV6-5; D gene: TRBD1; CDR3 length: 15; clone size: NA; J gene: TRBJ2-2; CDR3 protein: CASSRTGRRTGELFF; CDR3 DNA: TGTGCCAGCAGCCGGACAGGGCGGCGCACCGGGGAGCTGTTTTTT
V gene: TRBV7-9; D gene: TRBD2; CDR3 length: 17; clone size: once; J gene: TRBJ2-3; CDR3 protein: CASSGGSSGRATDTQYF; CDR3 DNA: TGTGCCAGCAGCGGGGGGTCTAGCGGGAGGGCCACAGATACGCAGTATTTT
V gene: TRBV30; D gene: TRBD2; CDR3 length: 17; clone size: NA; J gene: TRBJ2-2; CDR3 protein: CAWSRLAGGLRAGELFF; CDR3 DNA: TGTGCCTGGAGTAGGCTAGCGGGGGGGCTAAGAGCCGGGGAGCTGTTTTTT
V gene: TRBV7-8; D gene: NA; CDR3 length: 17; clone size: NA; J gene: TRBJ1-3; CDR3 protein: CASSLNADAFSGNTIYF; CDR3 DNA: TGTGCCAGCAGCCTAAACGCTGATGCCTTCTCTGGAAACACCATATATTTT
V gene: TRBV9; D gene: TRBD2; CDR3 length: 15; clone size: NA; J gene: TRBJ2-3; CDR3 protein: CASSTLAGEADTQYF; CDR3 DNA: TGTGCCAGCAGCACCCTAGCGGGGGAGGCAGATACGCAGTATTTT
V gene: TRBV9; D gene: TRBD2; CDR3 length: 15; clone size: NA; J gene: TRBJ2-2; CDR3 protein: CASGSLAGNTGELFF; CDR3 DNA: TGTGCCAGCGGCTCACTAGCGGGGAACACCGGGGAGCTGTTTTTT
V gene: TRBV27; D gene: TRBD2; CDR3 length: 13; clone size: NA; J gene: TRBJ2-7; CDR3 protein: CASSFLSGNEQYF; CDR3 DNA: TGTGCCAGCAGTTTTCTTAGCGGGAACGAGCAGTACTTC
V gene: TRBV18; D gene: TRBD1; CDR3 length: 16; clone size: NA; J gene: TRBJ2-2; CDR3 protein: CASSPDRGANTGELFF; CDR3 DNA: TGTGCCAGCTCACCAGACAGGGGGGCGAACACCGGGGAGCTGTTTTTT
V gene: TRBV28; D gene: TRBD1; CDR3 length: 15; clone size: NA; J gene: TRBJ2-1; CDR3 protein: CASSQDRGPYNEQFF; CDR3 DNA: TGTGCCAGCAGCCAGGACAGGGGACCCTACAATGAGCAGTTCTTC
V gene: TRBV19; D gene: NA; CDR3 length: 17; clone size: once; J gene: TRBJ1-5; CDR3 protein: CASSMLVGRQKNQPQHF; CDR3 DNA: TGTGCCAGTAGTATGCTGGTAGGTAGACAGAAAAATCAGCCCCAGCATTTT
V gene: TRBV5-1; D gene: NA; CDR3 length: 13; clone size: NA; J gene: TRBJ2-3; CDR3 protein: CASSALLTDTQYF; CDR3 DNA: TGCGCCAGCAGCGCACTTTTAACAGATACGCAGTATTTT
V gene: TRBV7-9; D gene: TRBD2; CDR3 length: 15; clone size: NA; J gene: TRBJ2-1; CDR3 protein: CASSPGTSGYNEQFF; CDR3 DNA: TGTGCCAGCAGCCCCGGGACTAGCGGGTACAATGAGCAGTTCTTC
V gene: TRBV19; D gene: NA; CDR3 length: 14; clone size: NA; J gene: TRBJ1-5; CDR3 protein: CAGGTPYSNQPQHF; CDR3 DNA: TGTGCCGGGGGGACACCCTATAGCAATCAGCCCCAGCATTTT
V gene: TRBV6-6; D gene: NA; CDR3 length: 12; clone size: NA; J gene: TRBJ2-7; CDR3 protein: CASSQTDYEQYF; CDR3 DNA: TGTGCCAGCAGTCAGACAGATTACGAGCAGTACTTC
V gene: TRBV5-4; D gene: TRBD2; CDR3 length: 16; clone size: NA; J gene: TRBJ2-1; CDR3 protein: CASSSGLAGQVNEQFF; CDR3 DNA: TGTGCCAGCAGCTCTGGCCTAGCGGGCCAGGTCAATGAGCAGTTCTTC
V gene: TRBV5-1; D gene: TRBD2; CDR3 length: 13; clone size: NA; J gene: TRBJ2-5; CDR3 protein: CASSPRPGGTQYF; CDR3 DNA: TGCGCCAGCAGCCCCAGACCGGGAGGGACCCAGTACTTC
V gene: TRBV7-8; D gene: NA; CDR3 length: 14; clone size: NA; J gene: TRBJ1-4; CDR3 protein: CASSPARTNEKLFF; CDR3 DNA: TGTGCCAGCAGCCCTGCAAGGACTAATGAAAAACTGTTTTTT
V gene: TRBV5-1; D gene: NA; CDR3 length: 12; clone size: NA; J gene: TRBJ2-5; CDR3 protein: CASWVVQETQYF; CDR3 DNA: TGCGCCAGCTGGGTGGTCCAAGAGACCCAGTACTTC
V gene: TRBV6-5; D gene: NA; CDR3 length: 15; clone size: NA; J gene: TRBJ1-6; CDR3 protein: CASSYGRQGHSPLHF; CDR3 DNA: TGTGCCAGCAGTTACGGGCGTCAGGGTCATTCACCCCTCCACTTT
V gene: TRBV19; D gene: TRBD2; CDR3 length: 14; clone size: NA; J gene: TRBJ2-1; CDR3 protein: CASGQRGAANEQFF; CDR3 DNA: TGTGCCAGTGGACAGCGGGGGGCGGCGAATGAGCAGTTCTTC
V gene: TRBV7-2; D gene: TRBD2; CDR3 length: 17; clone size: NA; J gene: TRBJ2-7; CDR3 protein: CASSLRGLAGDSYEQYF; CDR3 DNA: TGTGCCAGCAGCTTACGCGGCCTAGCGGGAGACTCCTACGAGCAGTACTTC